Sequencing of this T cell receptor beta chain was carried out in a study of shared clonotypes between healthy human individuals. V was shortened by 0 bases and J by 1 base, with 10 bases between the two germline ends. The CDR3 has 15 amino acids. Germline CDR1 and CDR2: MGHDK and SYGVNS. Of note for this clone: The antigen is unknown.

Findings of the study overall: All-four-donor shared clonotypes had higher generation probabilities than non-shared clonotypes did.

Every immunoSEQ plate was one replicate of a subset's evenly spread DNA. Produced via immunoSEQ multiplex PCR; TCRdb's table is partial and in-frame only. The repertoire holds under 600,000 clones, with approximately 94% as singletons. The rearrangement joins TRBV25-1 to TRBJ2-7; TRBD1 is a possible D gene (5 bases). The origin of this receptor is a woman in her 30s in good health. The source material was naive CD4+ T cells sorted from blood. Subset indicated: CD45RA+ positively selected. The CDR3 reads CASSEYRQKSYEQYF. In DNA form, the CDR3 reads TGTGCCAGCAGTGAATACCGACAGAAATCCTACGAGCAGTACTTC.